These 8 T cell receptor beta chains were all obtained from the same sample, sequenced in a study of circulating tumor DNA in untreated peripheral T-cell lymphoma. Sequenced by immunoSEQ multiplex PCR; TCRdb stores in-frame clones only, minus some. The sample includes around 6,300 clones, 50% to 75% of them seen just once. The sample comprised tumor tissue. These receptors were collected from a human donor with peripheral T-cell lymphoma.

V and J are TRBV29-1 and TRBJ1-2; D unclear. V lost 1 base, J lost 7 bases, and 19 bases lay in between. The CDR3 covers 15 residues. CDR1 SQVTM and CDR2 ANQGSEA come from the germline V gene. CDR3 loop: CSVEVRAGSFGGYTF. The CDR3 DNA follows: TGCAGCGTTGAAGTGAGGGCAGGCTCCTTTGGTGGCTACACCTTC.

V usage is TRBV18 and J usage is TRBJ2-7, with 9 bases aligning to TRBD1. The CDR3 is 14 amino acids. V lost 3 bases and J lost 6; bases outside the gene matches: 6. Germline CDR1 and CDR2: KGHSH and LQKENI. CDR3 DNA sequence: TGTGCCAGCTCACCCGGGACAGGGTTTGGCGAGCAGTACTTC. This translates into CASSPGTGFGEQYF.

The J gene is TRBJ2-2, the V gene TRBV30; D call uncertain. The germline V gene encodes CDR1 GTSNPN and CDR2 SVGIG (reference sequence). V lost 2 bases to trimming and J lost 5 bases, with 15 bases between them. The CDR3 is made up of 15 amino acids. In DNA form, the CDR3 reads TGTGCCTGGAGTCGCCGCGGCCCGAGGACCGGGGAGCTGTTTTTT. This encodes CAWSRRGPRTGELFF.

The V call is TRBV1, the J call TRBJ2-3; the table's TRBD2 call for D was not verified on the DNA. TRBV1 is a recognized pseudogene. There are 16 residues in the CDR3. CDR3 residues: CASSQDFPGVADTQYF. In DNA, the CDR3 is TGCGCCAGCAGCCAAGATTTTCCGGGTGTGGCAGATACGCAGTATTTT.

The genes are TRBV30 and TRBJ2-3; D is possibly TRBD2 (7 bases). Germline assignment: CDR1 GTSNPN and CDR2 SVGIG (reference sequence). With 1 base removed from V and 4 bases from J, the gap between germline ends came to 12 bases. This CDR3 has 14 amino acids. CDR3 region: CAWSEGEGPDTQYF. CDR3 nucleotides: TGTGCCTGGAGTGAGGGGGAGGGCCCAGATACGCAGTATTTT.

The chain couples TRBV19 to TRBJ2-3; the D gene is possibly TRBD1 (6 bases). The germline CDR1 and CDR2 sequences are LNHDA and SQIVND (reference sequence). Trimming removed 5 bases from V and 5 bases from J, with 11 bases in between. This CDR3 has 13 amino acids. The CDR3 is CASSQGRVDTQYF. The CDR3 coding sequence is TGTGCCAGTAGTCAGGGGCGAGTAGATACGCAGTATTTT.

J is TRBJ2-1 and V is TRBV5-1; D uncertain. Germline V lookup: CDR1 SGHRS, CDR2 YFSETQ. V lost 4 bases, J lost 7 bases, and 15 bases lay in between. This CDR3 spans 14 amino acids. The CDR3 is CASSPQAGRNEQFF. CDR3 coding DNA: TGCGCCAGCAGCCCTCAGGCCGGACGAAATGAGCAGTTCTTC.

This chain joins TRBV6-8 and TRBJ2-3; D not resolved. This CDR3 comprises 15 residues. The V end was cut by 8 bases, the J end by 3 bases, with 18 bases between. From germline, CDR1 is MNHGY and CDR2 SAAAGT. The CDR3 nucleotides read TGTGCCAGCTCCAGGTGGGGTGGTTCGACAGATACGCAGTATTTT. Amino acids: CASSRWGGSTDTQYF.